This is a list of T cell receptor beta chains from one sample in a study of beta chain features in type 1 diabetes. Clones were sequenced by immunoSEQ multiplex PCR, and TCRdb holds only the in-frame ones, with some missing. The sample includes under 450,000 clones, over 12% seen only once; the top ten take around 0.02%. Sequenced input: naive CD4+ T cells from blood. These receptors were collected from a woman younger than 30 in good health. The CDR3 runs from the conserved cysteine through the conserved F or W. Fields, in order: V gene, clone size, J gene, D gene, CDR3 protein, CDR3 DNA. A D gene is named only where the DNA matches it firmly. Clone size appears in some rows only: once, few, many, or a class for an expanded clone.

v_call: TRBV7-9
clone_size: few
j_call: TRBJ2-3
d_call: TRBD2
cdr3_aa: CASSSRTSGRGSTDTQYF
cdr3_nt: TGTGCCAGCAGCTCCCGGACTAGCGGGAGGGGTAGCACAGATACGCAGTATTTT

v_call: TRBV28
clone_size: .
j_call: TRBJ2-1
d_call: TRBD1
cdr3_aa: CASSPPGQGDYNEQFF
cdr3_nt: TGTGCCAGCAGTCCTCCGGGACAGGGCGATTACAATGAGCAGTTCTTC

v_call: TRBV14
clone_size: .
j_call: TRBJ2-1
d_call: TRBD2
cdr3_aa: CASSLLGEGYNEQFF
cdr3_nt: TGTGCCAGCAGCCTCCTAGGGGAGGGGTACAATGAGCAGTTCTTC

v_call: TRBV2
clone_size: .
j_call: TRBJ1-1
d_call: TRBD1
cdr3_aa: CASSEVLGQGAFF
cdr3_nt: TGTGCCAGCAGTGAAGTACTCGGACAGGGAGCTTTCTTT

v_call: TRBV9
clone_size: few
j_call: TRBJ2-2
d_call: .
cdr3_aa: CASSVRGGGTGELFF
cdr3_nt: TGTGCCAGCAGCGTAAGGGGGGGAGGCACCGGGGAGCTGTTTTTT

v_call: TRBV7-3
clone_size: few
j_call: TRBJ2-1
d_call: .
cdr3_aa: CASSARLGNEQFF
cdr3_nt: TGTGCCAGCAGCGCGCGACTAGGGAATGAGCAGTTCTTC

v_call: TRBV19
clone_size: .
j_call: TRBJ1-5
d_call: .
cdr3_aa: CASSMSTRHQPQHF
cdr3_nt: TGTGCCAGTAGTATGAGCACCAGACACCAGCCCCAGCATTTT

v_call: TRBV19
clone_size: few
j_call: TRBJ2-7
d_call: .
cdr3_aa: CASTPGHLLYAEQYF
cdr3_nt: TGTGCCAGTACCCCTGGACACCTACTTTATGCCGAGCAGTACTTC

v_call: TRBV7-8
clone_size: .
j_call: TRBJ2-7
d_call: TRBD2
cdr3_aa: CASSLAVSGTYEQYF
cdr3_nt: TGTGCCAGCAGCTTAGCAGTAAGCGGGACCTACGAGCAGTACTTC

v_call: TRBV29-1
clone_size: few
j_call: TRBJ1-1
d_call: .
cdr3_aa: CSVEHSFDTEAFF
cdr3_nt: TGCAGCGTTGAGCACAGTTTTGACACTGAAGCTTTCTTT

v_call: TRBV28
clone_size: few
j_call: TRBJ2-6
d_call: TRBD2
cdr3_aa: CASSSSGFLAGVLANVLTF
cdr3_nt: TGTGCCAGCAGTTCTTCAGGGTTTTTAGCGGGAGTCTTGGCCAACGTCCTGACTTTC

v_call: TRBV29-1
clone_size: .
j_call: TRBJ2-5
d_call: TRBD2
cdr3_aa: CSVEAWGGEQYF
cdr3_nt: TGCAGCGTTGAAGCCTGGGGAGGGGAGCAGTACTTC

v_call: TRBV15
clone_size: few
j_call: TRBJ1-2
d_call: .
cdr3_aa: CATSPRGRGYTF
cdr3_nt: TGTGCCACCAGTCCCAGGGGCCGTGGCTACACCTTC

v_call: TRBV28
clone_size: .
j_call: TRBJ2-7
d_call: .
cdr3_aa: CASSPPDRRPYEQYF
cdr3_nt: TGTGCCAGCAGTCCACCAGACAGACGTCCCTACGAGCAGTACTTC

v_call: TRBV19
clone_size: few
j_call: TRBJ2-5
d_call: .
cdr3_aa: CASSISGSQETQYF
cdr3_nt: TGTGCCAGTAGTATTAGCGGAAGCCAAGAGACCCAGTACTTC

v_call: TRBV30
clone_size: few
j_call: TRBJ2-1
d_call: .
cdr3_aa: CAWGALWGRIDNEQFF
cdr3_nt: TGTGCCTGGGGGGCTTTATGGGGGAGGATCGACAATGAGCAGTTCTTC

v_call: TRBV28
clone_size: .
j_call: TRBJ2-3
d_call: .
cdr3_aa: CASGIKRLSDRTDTQYF
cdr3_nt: TGTGCCAGCGGTATTAAGAGATTATCAGACAGGACAGATACGCAGTATTTT

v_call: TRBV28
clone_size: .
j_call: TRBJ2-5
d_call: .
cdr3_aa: CASSLGRKETQYF
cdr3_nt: TGTGCCAGCAGTTTAGGGCGCAAGGAGACCCAGTACTTC

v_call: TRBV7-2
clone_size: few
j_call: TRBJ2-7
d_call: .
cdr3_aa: CASSLGQISYEQYF
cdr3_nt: TGTGCCAGCAGCTTAGGACAGATCTCCTACGAGCAGTACTTC

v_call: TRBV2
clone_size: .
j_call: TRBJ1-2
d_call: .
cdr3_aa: CASSDRSRGFGGYTF
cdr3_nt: TGTGCCAGCAGTGATCGGTCACGGGGGTTTGGTGGCTACACCTTC

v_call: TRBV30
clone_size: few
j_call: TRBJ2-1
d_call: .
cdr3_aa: CAWSVQEGLEQFF
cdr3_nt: TGTGCCTGGAGTGTACAGGAAGGTCTTGAGCAGTTCTTC

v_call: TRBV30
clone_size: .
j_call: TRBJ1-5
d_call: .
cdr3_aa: CAWSSDGVSNQPQHF
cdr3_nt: TGTGCCTGGAGTTCGGACGGGGTTAGCAATCAGCCCCAGCATTTT

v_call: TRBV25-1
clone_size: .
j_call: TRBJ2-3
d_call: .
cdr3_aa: CASSEGHLSTDTQYF
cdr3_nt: TGTGCCAGCAGTGAGGGACATCTCAGCACAGATACGCAGTATTTT

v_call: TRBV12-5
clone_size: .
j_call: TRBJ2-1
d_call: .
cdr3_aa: CASGRAFNEQFF
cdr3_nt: TGTGCTAGTGGGAGGGCCTTCAATGAGCAGTTCTTC

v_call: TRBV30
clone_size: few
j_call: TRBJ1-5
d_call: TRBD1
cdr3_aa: CALETGGSQPQHF
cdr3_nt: TGTGCTCTGGAAACAGGGGGCAGTCAGCCCCAGCATTTT

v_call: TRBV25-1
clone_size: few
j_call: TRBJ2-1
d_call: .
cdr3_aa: CASTPRQRGYNEQFF
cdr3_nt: TGTGCCAGCACCCCTCGGCAACGGGGGTACAATGAGCAGTTCTTC

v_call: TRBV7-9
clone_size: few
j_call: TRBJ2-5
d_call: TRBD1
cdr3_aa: CASSLQGIGETQYF
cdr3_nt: TGTGCCAGCAGCCTACAGGGGATTGGAGAGACCCAGTACTTC

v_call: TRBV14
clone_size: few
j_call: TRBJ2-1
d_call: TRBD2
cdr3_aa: CASSRDYSGEQFF
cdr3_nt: TGTGCCAGCAGCCGGGACTACTCGGGTGAGCAGTTCTTC

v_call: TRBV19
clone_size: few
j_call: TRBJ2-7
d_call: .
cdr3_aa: CASTPSGRVAHEQYF
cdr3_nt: TGTGCCAGTACCCCCTCGGGCAGGGTAGCCCACGAGCAGTACTTC

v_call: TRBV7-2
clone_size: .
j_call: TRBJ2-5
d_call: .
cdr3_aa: CASSPYQETQYF
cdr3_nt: TGTGCCAGCAGCCCCTACCAAGAGACCCAGTACTTC

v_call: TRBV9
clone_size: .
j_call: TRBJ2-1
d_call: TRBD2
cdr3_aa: CASSAGELAGRTNEQFF
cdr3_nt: TGTGCCAGCAGCGCAGGTGAACTAGCGGGAAGGACCAATGAGCAGTTCTTC

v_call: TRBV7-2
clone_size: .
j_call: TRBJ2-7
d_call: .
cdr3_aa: CASSPGGLNNLQQYF
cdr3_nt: TGTGCCAGCAGCCCCGGAGGTCTTAATAACCTACAGCAGTACTTC

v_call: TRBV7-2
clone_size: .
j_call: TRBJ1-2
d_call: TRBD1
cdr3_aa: CASSTLITGGNTF
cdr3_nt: TGTGCCAGCAGCACCTTGATCACAGGGGGGAACACCTTC

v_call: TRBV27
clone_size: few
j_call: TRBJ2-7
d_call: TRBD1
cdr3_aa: CASSMDRVGLVEYF
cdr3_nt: TGTGCCAGCAGTATGGACAGGGTGGGGCTGGTGGAGTACTTC

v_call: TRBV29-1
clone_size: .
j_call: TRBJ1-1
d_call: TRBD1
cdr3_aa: CSVLRGLHDTEAFF
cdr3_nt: TGCAGCGTTCTCAGGGGGCTACATGACACTGAAGCTTTCTTT

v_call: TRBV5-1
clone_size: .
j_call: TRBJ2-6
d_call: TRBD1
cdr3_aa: CASSFKGATGANVLTF
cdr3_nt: TGCGCCAGCAGTTTTAAGGGGGCGACTGGGGCCAACGTCCTGACTTTC

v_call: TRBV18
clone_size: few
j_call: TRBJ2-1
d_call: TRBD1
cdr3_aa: CASSQRQGVYNEQFF
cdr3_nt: TGTGCCAGCTCACAACGGCAGGGGGTATACAATGAGCAGTTCTTC

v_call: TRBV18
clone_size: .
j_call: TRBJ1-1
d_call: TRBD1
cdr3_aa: CASSSYRGRIAEAFF
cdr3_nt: TGTGCCAGCTCAAGCTACAGGGGGCGCATCGCTGAAGCTTTCTTT

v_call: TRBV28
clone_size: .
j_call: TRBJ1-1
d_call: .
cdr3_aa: CASRLYTEAFF
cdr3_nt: TGTGCCAGCAGACTATACACTGAAGCTTTCTTT

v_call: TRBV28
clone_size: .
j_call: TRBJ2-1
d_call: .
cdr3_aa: CASSFRLVGEQFF
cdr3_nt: TGTGCCAGCAGTTTCCGGCTAGTTGGTGAGCAGTTCTTC